These 5 T cell receptor beta chains were sequenced from one sample in a study of blood T cell repertoires in COVID-19. Using immunoSEQ multiplex PCR, the repertoire was profiled, and TCRdb retains in-frame clones only, with some absent. The sample lists 200,000 to 250,000 clones, 83% occurring once. Sequenced sample: peripheral blood. These receptors originate from a woman aged 25 to 45 with COVID-19, enrolled during active disease.

The chain recombines TRBV24-1 with TRBJ2-2, with 11 positions matching TRBD1. After removal of 4 bases from V and 0 bases from J, the junction contained 6 bases not matched to a gene. The CDR3 length is 18 residues. CDR1 is KGHDR, CDR2 SFDVKD, per germline. This CDR3 is CATSDVPGQGANTGELFF. DNA for the CDR3: TGTGCCACCAGTGACGTCCCGGGACAGGGGGCGAACACCGGGGAGCTGTTTTTT.

This clone has a handful of counts. The gene calls are TRBV19 and TRBJ1-2; 7 bases agree with TRBD1. Germline loops: CDR1 LNHDA, CDR2 SQIVND (reference sequence). The CDR3 spans 15 residues. J was trimmed by 4 bases and V by 4 bases; bases with no gene match: 9. In nucleotides, the CDR3 is TGTGCCAGTAGTACCGGACAGGCCGACTCCTATGGCTACACCTTC. Amino acid sequence: CASSTGQADSYGYTF.

J is TRBJ2-7 and V is TRBV5-1, with a possible D match to TRBD1 (5 bases). Between the trimmed V and J ends, which lost 3 bases and 0 bases, there was a span of 13 bases. CDR1 is SGHRS, CDR2 YFSETQ, per germline. The CDR3 is made up of 15 amino acids. CDR3 nucleotides: TGCGCCAGCAGCTCGCCGGACACCAACTCCTACGAGCAGTACTTC. Translated: CASSSPDTNSYEQYF. Using reference TRBV5-1 and TRBJ2-7 for the parts outside the CDR3, the full variable domain is KAGVTQTPRYLIKTRGQQVTLSCSPISGHRSVSWYQQTPGQGLQFLFEYFSETQRNKGNFPGRFSGRQFSNSRSEMNVSTLELGDSALYLCASSSPDTNSYEQYFGPGTRLTVT.

V usage is TRBV7-2 and J usage is TRBJ2-7, with TRBD1 matching 7 bases. V dropped 5 bases and J dropped 2; count of bases not matched to a gene: 12. The CDR3 length is 16 residues. Germline V gene sequence: CDR1 SGHTA, CDR2 FQGNSA. The CDR3 sequence: CASSPSRDDRAYEQYF. In DNA, the CDR3 is TGTGCCAGCAGCCCATCTCGAGACGACAGGGCCTACGAGCAGTACTTC.

The chain carries TRBV14 and TRBJ2-5, with TRBD2 as a possible D gene (6 bases). The CDR3 sequence is 15 residues long. Germline lookup yields CDR1 SGHDN and CDR2 FVKESK. V lost 4 bases and J lost 4, with 16 bases in between. The CDR3 region has the DNA TGTGCCAGCAGCCCCTTGGGGGTTAGCGGAGAGACCCAGTACTTC. This translates into CASSPLGVSGETQYF.